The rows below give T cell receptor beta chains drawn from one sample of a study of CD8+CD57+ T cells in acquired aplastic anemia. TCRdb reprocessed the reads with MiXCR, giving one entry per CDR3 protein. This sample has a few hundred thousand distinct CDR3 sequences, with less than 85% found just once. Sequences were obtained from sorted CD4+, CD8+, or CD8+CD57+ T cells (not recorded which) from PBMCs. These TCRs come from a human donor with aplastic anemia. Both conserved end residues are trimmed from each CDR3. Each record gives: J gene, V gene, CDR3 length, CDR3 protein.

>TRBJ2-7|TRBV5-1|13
ASSLGSGGSYEQY
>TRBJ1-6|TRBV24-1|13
ATSDSGEANSPLH
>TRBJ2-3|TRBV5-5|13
ASSLDRGGIDTQY
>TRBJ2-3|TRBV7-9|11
ASSEGPTGTQY
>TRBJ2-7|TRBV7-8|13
ASSFQGTDSYEQY
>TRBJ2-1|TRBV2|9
ASSLGNEQF
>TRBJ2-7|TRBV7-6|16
ASSLTPAGTGGAWEQY
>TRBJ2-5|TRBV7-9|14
ASSVLSGGRLVTQY
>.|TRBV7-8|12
ASRTEGGNYPQH
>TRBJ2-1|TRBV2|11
ASSAGETHEQF
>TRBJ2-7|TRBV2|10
ASTYTTYEQY
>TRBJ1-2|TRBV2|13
ASSEGDIQPIGYT
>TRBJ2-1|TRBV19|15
ASTSSLSGTSGLEQF
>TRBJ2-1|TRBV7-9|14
ASSHTGTQPQHYQF
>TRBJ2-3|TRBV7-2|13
ASSLAGGTDEQYY
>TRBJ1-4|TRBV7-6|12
ASSLGGKGEKLF
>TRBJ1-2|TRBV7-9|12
ASRETGSSYSYT
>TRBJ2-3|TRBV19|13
ASSITGGTYNTQY
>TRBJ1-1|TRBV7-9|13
ASSLSNLGQQEAF
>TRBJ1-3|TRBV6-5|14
ASSYSKGSSGNTIY
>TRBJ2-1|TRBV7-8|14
ASSLAGGPGSDEQF
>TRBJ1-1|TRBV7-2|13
ASSLHLRGTTEAF
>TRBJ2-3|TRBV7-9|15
ASSSDGTWGETQTQY
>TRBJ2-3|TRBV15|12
AASRGGEQETQY
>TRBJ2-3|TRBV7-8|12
ASSLGLSTDTQY
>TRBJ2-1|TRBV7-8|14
ASSLGGGTGQHEQF
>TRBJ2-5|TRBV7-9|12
AGQGAREPQSHD
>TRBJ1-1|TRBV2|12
ASSSQGRNTEAF